The present entry profiles one T cell receptor beta chain with its context. Its target antigen remains unknown. No qualities accompany the bases; no much larger clone lies one base away. V is pruned by 4 bases and J by 6 bases, leaving 10 bases of the junction without a gene match. The CDR1 and CDR2 encoded by the germline V gene (reference sequence) are LNHDA and SQIVND. Including cysteine and phenylalanine, the CDR3 has 15 amino acids. The DNA shown is the 45-base CDR3, in frame from base 1. The library was produced with the immunoSEQ multiplex PCR assay. For the multiplex PCR, a mixture combining 60 forward primers for TCR Vbeta segments and 13 reverse primers for TCR Jbeta segments was used. The CDR3 region of rearranged TCR beta genes was amplified from genomic DNA by a multiplex PCR assay. Amplified TCR beta libraries were sequenced as 87-base-pair reads on the Illumina HiSeq System. Per the authors' processing: A later analysis tallied tens of millions of unique TCR beta chains across the 666 repertoires, and around 9.9 million of those chains were shared by two or more donors. To remove PCR and sequencing errors, raw reads were error-corrected and collapsed into unique sequences using a nearest-neighbor algorithm that merged closely related sequences. V, D and J gene segments were assigned by aligning CDR3 sequences to IMGT reference sequences. For a sequence to be retained, a match of at least six nucleotides was required to both a V gene segment and a J gene segment. Rearrangements were classified as productive when the CDR3 lacked stop codons and remained in frame with V and J, and all other rearrangements were classified as non-productive. CDR3 was defined by IMGT convention, running from the second conserved V-encoded cysteine to the conserved J-encoded phenylalanine. Sequences without an unambiguous match to a single V gene segment were excluded from the earlier analysis of approximately 600 of the donors. In an earlier analysis of some 590 of the donors, a V segment was called functional when productive rearrangements were above 56.7%, and segregating when the standard deviation between donors exceeded 5%. A statistical classification framework was developed to diagnose cytomegalovirus status using the catalog of TCR beta chain sequences. In a later analysis, V and J genes were assigned by comparing TCR nucleotide sequences against IMGT/GENE-DB human TR gene sequences. Using the TCRdist pipeline, a later analysis assigned CDR3 sequences along with most-parsimonious VDJ recombination scenarios. In a later analysis, every TCR beta chain was defined by the combination of its CDR3 amino acid sequence and its V-gene family, and reads without a unique V-gene family were dropped. As a way to deal with suspected cross-contamination and a sequencing artifact, a later analysis dropped roughly 620 nucleotide sequences that were highly shared and had low generation probability. A later analysis calculated a clonal expansion index for each public chain from normalized within-repertoire ranks of inferred template counts. In a later analysis, generation probabilities were computed using a VDJ recombination model fitted to out-of-frame rearrangements, and the results were checked against IGoR. Hypergeometric tests were used in a later analysis to score TCR-TCR, TCR-HLA and TCR-CMV co-occurrence, with a repertoire-size bias correction applied to the TCR pairs. False discovery rates were estimated in a later analysis by permuting HLA or CMV assignments 20 times. A later analysis grouped co-occurring TCRs with DBSCAN, adding TCRdist sequence similarity when clustering within HLA-allele-positive subsets. Co-occurrence clustering excluded repertoires with fewer than 30,000 or more than 120,000 public chains, plus five with anomalous nucleotide sharing. Drawn from immuneACCESS, this table holds only the in-frame rearrangements with V and J called that TCRdb kept. Clones are partly lost; checked studies trace under half to an unresolved V gene and leave the rest unexplained. D and trimming were read from the DNA, whereas the V and J calls and clone size are those reported in that table. The sample table shows about 140,000 clones, and roughly 80% are seen once. The ten largest account for approximately 4.2% of the sample.

The cohort was made up of about 610 healthy bone marrow donors. All cohort members were sampled while nominally healthy, although unrecorded immune exposures were likely present. The donor tested CMV seropositive, placing the donor among the 289 seropositive members of the cohort. A peripheral blood sample was collected from each donor, and TCR beta sequencing was performed on peripheral blood mononuclear cells. The Qiagen DNeasy Blood Extraction Kit was used to extract genomic DNA from the blood cell samples. This record belongs to a study of cytomegalovirus exposure and HLA in healthy donors (dated by TCRdb to about 2017). As for the study more broadly: According to an earlier analysis of several hundred of the donors, roughly 180 million T cells yielded some 110 million unique TCR beta sequences and roughly 280 Gb of sequence data. An early release that covered roughly 600 HLA-typed donors contained 250 to 350 gigabases of sequencing data and around 85 million unique TCR sequences. The genetic ancestry cluster associated with self-reported Caucasian donors included 81% of the roughly 380 genotyped donors. The study aimed to test whether signatures of past pathogen exposure could be identified by cataloging public T cell receptors. Using immunosequencing, the study profiled T cell repertoires from 500 to 800 subjects and related those repertoires to cytomegalovirus serostatus. A separate validation cohort of 90 to 150 different subjects was used in addition to the approximately 640-subject first cohort. High-throughput TCR immunosequencing, statistical association of individual TCRs with disease status, and machine learning were combined to predict cytomegalovirus infection status. In a later analysis, previously published TCR beta repertoires from 550 to 700 donors were re-analyzed and high-resolution HLA genotyping was added so that TCR occurrence patterns could be studied. Rather than using new phenotypic data, the later analysis identified candidate immune exposures from TCR beta sequences and from how often those sequences occurred across donors. An earlier analysis of 587 of the donors used high-throughput TCR beta sequencing to judge whether each TCR beta V gene segment behaved as functional or pseudogenic. Donor age, sex, ethnicity and CMV serostatus were collected together with the repertoire data. A later genetic analysis took genome-wide SNP genotypes for about 65% of the 666 donors and used that subset as a discovery cohort. All discovery cohort repertoires had been generated on a single sequencing platform. HLA typing included class I and class II loci at four-digit resolution. Typing coverage varied by locus: about 620-630 donors for A, B, C, DRB1 and DQB1; roughly 520 for DQA1; around 570 for DPA1; around 450 for DPB1. Because of strong linkage in the cohort, 4 to 6 DR-DQ haplotypes were treated as single units for association and clustering. Among some 400 genotyped donors of the cohort, an average of approximately 200,000 unique TCR beta nucleotide sequences was sequenced per donor, of which approximately 18% were non-productive. Study-level results and caveats: A cluster of highly shared sequence variants was judged likely to represent a technical artifact of the sequencing pipeline. Correlated functional status among segregating V segments might reflect linkage disequilibrium, but an unknown experimental factor could not be ruled out. Strong co-occurrence of HLA alleles, especially DR and DQ, made assigning TCR associations to individual alleles difficult. The classifier was reported to diagnose cytomegalovirus status with high specificity and sensitivity in both the original and validation cohorts. Three of the identified cytomegalovirus-associated TCR beta chains were confirmed in vitro to be specific for cytomegalovirus antigens. The authors suggested that the approach could potentially be extended to other disease states and immunological phenotypes. Because counts were too low, about 15 rarely observed V segments, including chromosome 9 orphons, were left out of the earlier analysis of 587 of the donors. In a later analysis, some 17,000 TCR beta sequences were associated with specific HLA alleles at a false discovery rate of 0.05. Because the 87-base-pair reads could not distinguish some IMGT-functional V segments, including TRBV6-2 and TRBV6-3, those segments were excluded. In a later analysis, several top co-occurrence clusters were reported to appear linked to parvovirus B19, influenza, CMV and Epstein-Barr virus. In a later analysis, HLA-associated TCR beta chains showed more clonal expansion and lower generation probabilities than non-associated chains that were equally common. According to a later analysis, TCR association rates differed among HLA loci, with DRB1 alleles showing the most associated TCRs and HLA-C alleles showing the fewest. In a later genetic analysis, a missense DCLRE1C variant was associated with V-gene and J-gene trimming of TCR beta chains, and the association was replicated in an independent cohort. Most CMV-associated TCR beta chains appeared to be HLA-restricted in a later analysis, and the HLA associations seemed to be driven largely by CMV exposure. Compared with the approximately 700-donor mean, donors in an Asian-associated ancestry cluster had fewer N-insertions in productive TCRs, according to a later genetic analysis. The study gave a list of around 170 TCR beta chains associated with cytomegalovirus. Across donors, most TCR sequences were observed very rarely, whereas some public TCRs were present in many individuals. Roughly uniform sequencing depth across donors was assumed in presence/absence analyses, although this assumption may not hold. This cohort had only TCR beta chains sequenced, and the lack of alpha or paired-chain data limited which features could be detected. Broadly in line with IMGT annotations, most TCR beta V segments showed up in productive rearrangements about 87% or about 30% of the time in an earlier analysis of some 590 of the donors. The only immune exposure information available for the cohort was CMV serostatus. HLA typing was unavailable for some donors at each locus, so association tests used only the typed subset. A further reported finding was that TCR beta sequences accurately predicted the HLA-A and HLA-B alleles for most subjects in the first cohort.

The sample consisted of PBMCs. This TCR derives from a woman in her forties in good health and CMV-seropositive. This chain is built from TRBV19 and TRBJ1-1; 8 bases in the junction line up with TRBD1. The bases are TGTGCCAGTAGTACACTCGACAGGGGATTCCCTGAAGCTTTCTTT. This codes for CASSTLDRGFPEAFF.